A single sample is the source of the 8 T cell receptor beta chains below, sequenced in a study of cytomegalovirus exposure and HLA in healthy donors. PCR used 60 Vbeta primers and 13 Jbeta primers. Repertoires were generated with immunoSEQ multiplex PCR, while TCRdb's copy carries only in-frame clones and drops some. The sample holds around 120,000 clones, about 83% seen once. The source material was PBMCs. All receptors derive from a man aged 25 to 45 in good health and CMV-seronegative.

This clone was recorded a few times. The chain is built from TRBV10-3 and TRBJ2-3, with 13 bases matching TRBD2. In germline, CDR1 is ENHRY, CDR2 SYGVKD. The CDR3 has 19 residues. The J segment lost 2 bases and the V segment lost 2 bases, leaving 10 bases of the junction unmatched. This CDR3 reads CAISETRTSGGLFTDTQYF. In DNA, the CDR3 is TGTGCCATCAGTGAGACCAGGACTAGCGGGGGCCTATTCACAGATACGCAGTATTTT.

This clone was detected once. This chain links TRBV19 with TRBJ2-7; 8 bases agree with TRBD1. CDR1 is LNHDA and CDR2 is SQIVND in the germline V gene (reference sequence). The CDR3 has 14 amino acids. V lost 9 bases, J lost 0 bases, and 7 bases stayed unmatched. Written as DNA, the CDR3 is TGTGCCAGCACGCGACAGGGGAACTCCTACGAGCAGTACTTC. Its protein is CASTRQGNSYEQYF. Supplemented by reference TRBV19 and TRBJ2-7, the full variable domain reads DGGITQSPKYLFRKEGQNVTLSCEQNLNHDAMYWYRQDPGQGLRLIYYSQIVNDFQKGDIAEGYSVSREKKESFPLTVTSAQKNPTAFYLCASTRQGNSYEQYFGPGTRLTVT.

The chain has TRBV7-9 and TRBJ1-6, with D unresolved. Between the trimmed V and J ends, which lost 5 bases and 7 bases, there was a span of 15 bases. This CDR3 spans 15 amino acids. Germline lookup yields CDR1 SEHNR and CDR2 FQNEAQ (reference sequence). The CDR3 coding sequence is TGTGCCAGCAGCCCCGAAGGAGCGGGGAATTCACCCCTCCACTTT. The encoded protein is CASSPEGAGNSPLHF. The full variable domain, in which reference TRBV7-9 and TRBJ1-6 provide the parts outside the CDR3, is DTGVSQNPRHKITKRGQNVTFRCDPISEHNRLYWYRQTLGQGPEFLTYFQNEAQLEKSRLLSDRFSAERPKGSFSTLEIQRTEQGDSAMYLCASSPEGAGNSPLHFGNGTRLTVT.

The rearrangement links TRBV4-1 to TRBJ2-3; tentative D call: TRBD1 (6 bases). The CDR3 is 13 amino acids. Germline lookup yields CDR1 MGHRA and CDR2 YSYEKL. V lost 3 bases to trimming and J lost 5 bases, with 9 bases between them. The CDR3, as DNA: TGCGCCAGCAGCCAGGCAGGGGTAGATACGCAGTATTTT. Its translation: CASSQAGVDTQYF.

For the CDR3, the DNA is TGTGCCAGCAGCAGGGGCAGGTTGAACACTGAAGCTTTCTTT. Translation gives CASSRGRLNTEAFF. V and J are TRBV21-1 and TRBJ1-1; the table's D call of TRBD1 was not tested on the DNA. TRBV21-1 is a pseudogene. The CDR3 is 14 residues long.

J is TRBJ2-1 and V is TRBV27, with 10 bases fitting TRBD2. The germline CDR1 and CDR2 sequences are MNHEY and SMNVEV (reference sequence). This CDR3 has 16 amino acids. With 5 bases clipped from V and 4 bases from J, the junction kept 8 bases outside the gene matches. The CDR3 protein is CASSPFKTSGYNEQFF. The CDR3, as DNA: TGTGCCAGCAGTCCATTCAAGACTAGCGGGTACAATGAGCAGTTCTTC.

This clone has a handful of counts. The chain combines TRBV6-5 with TRBJ2-2, with unresolved D. The CDR3 is made up of 13 amino acids. In germline, CDR1 is MNHEY, CDR2 SVGAGI. With 4 bases removed from V and 2 bases from J, the gap between germline ends came to 5 bases. The chain's CDR3 is CASSSFNTGELFF. CDR3 DNA: TGTGCCAGCAGTTCCTTCAACACCGGGGAGCTGTTTTTT.

This clone turned up a few times. The gene calls are TRBV7-9 and TRBJ2-7; 12 nucleotides agree with TRBD1. J gave up 7 bases and V 10 bases, and 8 bases lay outside the gene matches. Germline CDR1 and CDR2: SEHNR and FQNEAQ (reference sequence). The CDR3 consists of 13 residues. The chain's CDR3 is CAISGTGGSEQYF. The CDR3 DNA reads TGTGCCATCTCGGGGACAGGGGGCAGTGAGCAGTACTTC.